This TCR beta chain was obtained from a study of blood T cells in healthy people across ages. General observations from the study: A greater number of naive CD4+ cells and higher diversity distinguished long-lived donors from aged donors. Unsorted PBMC material precluded a definitive naive versus antigen-experienced comparison. Diversity figures based on one million T cells were deemed too low.

Using a J-beta primer mix together with a sample-barcoded 5' primer, a second PCR was run for roughly 6 to 12 cycles. Every cDNA molecule carried a tag from a template-switch adaptor bearing 12 random nucleotides. TCRdb independently ran MiXCR on the 5' RACE reads; one entry per CDR3 protein. The top ten clones hold roughly 20% of a sample with 450,000 to 700,000 distinct CDR3 sequences, 25% to 30% of them seen once. This clonotype was observed a handful of times. What it binds is unknown. CDR1 and CDR2 from the germline V gene are SNHLY and FYNNEI. The ends were cut back, 6 bases at V and 5 bases at J, with 11 bases in the middle. There are 13 residues in the CDR3.

The TCR originated in a woman aged 70-85 years in good health. The rearrangement joins TRBV2 to TRBJ2-1; TRBD1 might be the D (6 bases). The sequenced sample was blood. In DNA, the CDR3 is TGTGCCAGCAGCAGGACAGACCACAATGAGCAGTTCTTC. Translation gives CASSRTDHNEQFF.